This TCR beta chain was profiled in a study of spatial heterogeneity in lung cancer. Every individual TCR cDNA molecule carried its own unique molecular identifier, which allowed correction of PCR and sequencing errors. MiXCR, applied by TCRdb to the 5' RACE reads, yields one record per CDR3 protein. The sample holds about 10,000 distinct CDR3 sequences; approximately 12% are singletons and the top ten take about 11%. Stated time point: sample taken at primary tumor resection. Untreated early-stage non-small cell lung cancer patients, approximately 79 in total, were the donors. This clonotype appeared many times. The antigen remains unidentified. This beta chain is a stray sequence in a library constructed for alpha chains; its clone size is not meaningful. The CDR3 consists of 15 residues. Trimming left V 4 bases short and J 4 bases short, with 14 bases between. Germline V CDR1 and CDR2: SNHLY, FYNNEI.

General study findings and limits: How many expanded intratumoral alpha and beta TCRs were present tracked the tumor mutation count, which was a count of nonsynonymous mutations.

The sequence derives from a male donor with early-stage non-small cell lung cancer. Sequenced material: lung tumor tissue, taken at surgery. This rearrangement joins TRBV2 to TRBJ2-4, with D tentatively TRBD2 (6 bases). This CDR3 reads CASSVTGVGKNIQYF. CDR3 nucleotides: TGTGCCAGCAGTGTGACGGGGGTCGGAAAAAACATTCAGTACTTC. The entire variable domain, with the rest obtained from reference TRBV2 and TRBJ2-4, is as follows: EPEVTQTPSHQVTQMGQEVILRCVPISNHLYFYWYRQILGQKVEFLVSFYNNEISEKSEIFDDQFSVERPDGSNFTLKIRSTKLEDSAMYFCASSVTGVGKNIQYFGAGTRLSVL.